This T cell receptor (beta chain) is from a study of T cells in Graves' hyperthyroidism and ophthalmopathy. There were TCR beta CDR3 regions amplified from RNA transcripts. Carried out on the TCR CDR3, a first-round RT-PCR used the HTBI primer set. TCRdb used MiXCR to reprocess the multiplex PCR reads, holding one entry per CDR3 protein. The sample includes approximately 24,000 distinct CDR3 sequences, under 55% of them seen just once. This CDR3 region has 13 residues. With V trimmed by 7 bases and J by 7 bases, 5 bases remained unmatched. Per the germline V gene, CDR1 is SNHLY and CDR2 is FYNNEI. This clonotype came up a few times.

The chain carries TRBV2 and TRBJ2-2; 8 nucleotides line up with TRBD2. This receptor was taken from a woman in her forties with Graves' hyperthyroidism that later progressed to Graves' ophthalmopathy. Sequencing was performed on blood. As DNA, the CDR3 is TGTGCCAGCACCGGGAGGGCCGTCGGGGAGCTGTTTTTT. This codes for CASTGRAVGELFF.